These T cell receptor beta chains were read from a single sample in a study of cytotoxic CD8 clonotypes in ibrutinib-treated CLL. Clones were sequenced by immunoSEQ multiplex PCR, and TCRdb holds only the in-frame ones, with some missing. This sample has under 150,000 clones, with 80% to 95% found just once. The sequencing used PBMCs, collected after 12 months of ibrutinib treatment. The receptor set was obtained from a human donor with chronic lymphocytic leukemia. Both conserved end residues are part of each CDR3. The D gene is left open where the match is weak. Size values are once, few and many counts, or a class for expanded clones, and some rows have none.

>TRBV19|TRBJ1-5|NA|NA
TGTGCCAGTAAACCTCTTATTGGTACCAATCAGCCCCAGCATTTT
CASKPLIGTNQPQHF
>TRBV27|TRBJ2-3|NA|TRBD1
TGTGCCAGCAGACAGGGGGTTGATACGCAGTATTTT
CASRQGVDTQYF
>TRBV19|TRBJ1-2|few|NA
TGTGCCAGTAGTCTGGGGGGCTATGGCTACACCTTC
CASSLGGYGYTF
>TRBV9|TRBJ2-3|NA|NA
TGTGCCAGCAGCCCCGAGGGGAAAGATACGCAGTATTTT
CASSPEGKDTQYF
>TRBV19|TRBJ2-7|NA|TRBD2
TGTGCCAGCCGCAGACTAGCGGGAACCCACGAGCAGTACTTC
CASRRLAGTHEQYF
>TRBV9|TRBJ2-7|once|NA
TGTGCCAGCAGCGTAGAACTAGCCGACTACGAGCAGTACTTC
CASSVELADYEQYF
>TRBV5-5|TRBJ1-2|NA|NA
TGTGCCAGCAGCGGGGACTGGGGGAGCTATGGCTACACCTTC
CASSGDWGSYGYTF
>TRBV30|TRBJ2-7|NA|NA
TGTGCCTGGATCCTCTCAGGGGTTCCGTACTTC
CAWILSGVPYF
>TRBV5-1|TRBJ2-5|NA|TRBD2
TGCGCCAGCAGCCCGGCAGTCGCTAGCGGCCAAGAGACCCAGTACTTC
CASSPAVASGQETQYF
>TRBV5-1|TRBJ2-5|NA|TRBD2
TGCGCCAGCAGCTTAGGGACTAGCGGGAGATCAGAGACCCAGTACTTC
CASSLGTSGRSETQYF
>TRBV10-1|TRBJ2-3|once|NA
TGCGCCAGCAGTGAGATGGGGGATTCGCAGTATTTT
CASSEMGDSQYF
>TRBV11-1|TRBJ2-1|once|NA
TGTGCCAGCAGCCCAATACGGGGGCGTTGGAATGAGCAGTTCTTC
CASSPIRGRWNEQFF
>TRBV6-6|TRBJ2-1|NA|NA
TGTGCCAGCAGGGGCCCCAACTCCTACAATGAGCAGTTCTTC
CASRGPNSYNEQFF
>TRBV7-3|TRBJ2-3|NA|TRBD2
TGTGCCAGCAGCTTAAATCAGCGGGGTAGCACAGATACGCAGTATTTT
CASSLNQRGSTDTQYF
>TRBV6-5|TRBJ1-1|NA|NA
TGTGCCAGCAGCCGCTCACCTGACACTGAAGCTTTCTTT
CASSRSPDTEAFF
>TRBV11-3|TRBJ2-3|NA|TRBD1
TGTGCCAGCAGCTCGACAGGGACGACAGATACGCAGTATTTT
CASSSTGTTDTQYF
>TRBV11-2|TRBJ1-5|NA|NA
TGTGCCAGCAGCTTAGGGCCGGGCCGGGGACAGCCCCAGCATTTT
CASSLGPGRGQPQHF
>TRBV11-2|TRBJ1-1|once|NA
TGTGCCAGCAGCTTATGGGCGGGCATGAACACTGAAGCTTTCTTT
CASSLWAGMNTEAFF
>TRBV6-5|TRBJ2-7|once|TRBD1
TGTGCCAGCAGGGGACAGTCCTACGAGCAGTACTTC
CASRGQSYEQYF
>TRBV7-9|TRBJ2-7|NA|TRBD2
TGTGCCAGCAGCACGCGTAGGGGGACTAGCGGGAGTCTTTACGAGCAGTACTTC
CASSTRRGTSGSLYEQYF
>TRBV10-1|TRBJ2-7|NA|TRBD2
TGCGCCAGCAGTGAAATAGGAGCGGGAGGGGGCGAGCAGTACTTC
CASSEIGAGGGEQYF
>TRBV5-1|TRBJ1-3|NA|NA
TGCGCCAGCAGCTTGCCATCTACAGTCTCTGGAAACACCATATATTTT
CASSLPSTVSGNTIYF
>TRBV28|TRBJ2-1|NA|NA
TGTGCCAGCAGTCCACACGCCCCTTTGGACAGTCACCCAGTTATTAATGATGAGCAGTTCTTC
CASSPHAPLDSHPVINDEQFF
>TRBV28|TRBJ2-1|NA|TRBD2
TGTGCCAGCATTGACGAGCTAGCGGGAGTCGATGAGCAGTTCTTC
CASIDELAGVDEQFF
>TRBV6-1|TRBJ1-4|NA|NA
TGTGCCAGCAGTGAATTAAAAGTGCTGACTAATGAAAAACTGTTTTTT
CASSELKVLTNEKLFF
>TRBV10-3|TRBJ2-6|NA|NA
TGTGCCATCAGTGGATACCAAGGGGGGGCCAACGTCCTGACTTTC
CAISGYQGGANVLTF
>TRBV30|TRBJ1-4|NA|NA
TGTGCCTGGATCCGCGGCAGGGCCTCAACTAATGAAAAACTGTTTTTT
CAWIRGRASTNEKLFF
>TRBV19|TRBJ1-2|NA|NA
TGTGCCAGTAGCTCAGGGGTTTTCAACTATGGCTACACCTTC
CASSSGVFNYGYTF
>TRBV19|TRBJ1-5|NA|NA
TGTGCCAGTAGTATTAAGGCAGGGCGGGTCGGAAGCAATCAGCCCCAGCATTTT
CASSIKAGRVGSNQPQHF
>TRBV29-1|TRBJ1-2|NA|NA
TGCAGCGTTGAAGAAAATGGCTACACCTTC
CSVEENGYTF
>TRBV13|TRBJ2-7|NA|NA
TGTGCCAGCAGCTTATTAGGGAGCTCCTACGAGCAGTACTTC
CASSLLGSSYEQYF
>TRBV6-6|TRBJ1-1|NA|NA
TGTGCCAGCAGCCGGGACCTTTGGGGAGCTTTCTTT
CASSRDLWGAFF
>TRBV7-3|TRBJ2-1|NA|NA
TGTGCCAGCAGCCCCAGTGGGAGTGGAAGCAATGAGCAGTTCTTC
CASSPSGSGSNEQFF
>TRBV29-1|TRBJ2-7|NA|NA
TGCAGCGTTGTCCTAGCGGACAGCTCCTACGAGCAGTACTTC
CSVVLADSSYEQYF
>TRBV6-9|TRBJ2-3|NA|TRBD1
TGTGCCAGCAGTTATCCCGACAGGGGGAGCACAGATACGCAGTATTTT
CASSYPDRGSTDTQYF
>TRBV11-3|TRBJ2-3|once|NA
TGTGCCAGCAGCTTCACAGGGCCAGATACGCAGTATTTT
CASSFTGPDTQYF
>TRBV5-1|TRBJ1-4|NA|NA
TGCGCCAGCAGCTCGCAGGGCAGTGGTAATGAAAAACTGTTTTTT
CASSSQGSGNEKLFF
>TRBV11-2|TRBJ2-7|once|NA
TGTGCCAGCAGCTTAGGGTCCAGCTCCTACGAGCAGTACTTC
CASSLGSSSYEQYF
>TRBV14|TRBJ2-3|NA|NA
TGTGCCAGCAGTCATCTGACAGGCTCCACCACAGATACGCAGTATTTT
CASSHLTGSTTDTQYF
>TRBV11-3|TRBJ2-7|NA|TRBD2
TGTGCCAGCAGCTTAGTTCCTAGCGGGAGCGAATTGTACTTC
CASSLVPSGSELYF
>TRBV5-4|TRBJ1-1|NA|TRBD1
TGTGCCAGCAGCAGCGGACAGGGGGCGAGGGAGGGCACTGAAGCTTTCTTT
CASSSGQGAREGTEAFF
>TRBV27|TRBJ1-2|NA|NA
TGTGCTTCCGAATACGGCGGAATGTCCTATGGCTACACCTTC
CASEYGGMSYGYTF
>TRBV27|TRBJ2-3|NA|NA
TGTGCCAGCAGCTACGACACAGATACGCAGTATTTT
CASSYDTDTQYF
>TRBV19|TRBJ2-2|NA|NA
TGTGCCAGTAGTATAGCCGGGAGACCCTCCGGGGAGCTGTTTTTT
CASSIAGRPSGELFF
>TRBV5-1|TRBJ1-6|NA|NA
TGCGCCAGCAGCCACCCTCTTGAGGGGCGGTCACCCCTCCACTTT
CASSHPLEGRSPLHF
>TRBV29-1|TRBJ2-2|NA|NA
TGCAGCGTTTTCTGGTGGACAGCTAACACCGGGGAGCTGTTTTTT
CSVFWWTANTGELFF
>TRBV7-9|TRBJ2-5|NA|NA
TGTGCCAGCAGCTTCGGCAGGGGTTTTTCGGGAGAGACCCAGTACTTC
CASSFGRGFSGETQYF
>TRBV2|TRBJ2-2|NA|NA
TGTGCCACCCCGGCGCGGGCAGCAGCCAGGACCTCGAACACCGGGGAGCTGTTTTTT
CATPARAAARTSNTGELFF
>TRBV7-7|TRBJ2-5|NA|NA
TGTGCTAGCAGTCAAGGAGGACTGGGCCTCGGCGAGACCCAGTACTTC
CASSQGGLGLGETQYF
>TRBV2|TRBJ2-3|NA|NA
TGTGCCAGCGGTTTGGGCTTCGCTGGCACAGATACGCAGTATTTT
CASGLGFAGTDTQYF
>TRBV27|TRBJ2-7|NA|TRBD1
TGTGCCAGCAGGGGAACAGGGGGCTACGAGCAGTACTTC
CASRGTGGYEQYF
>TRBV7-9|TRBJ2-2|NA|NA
TGTGCCAGCAGCTTAACACAGTACTACACCGGGGAGCTGTTTTTT
CASSLTQYYTGELFF
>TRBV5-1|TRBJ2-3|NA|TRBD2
TGCGCCAGCAGCTTGGAACTGGGAGGGCCCTCCCCGGATACGCAGTATTTT
CASSLELGGPSPDTQYF
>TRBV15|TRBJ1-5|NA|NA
TGTGCCACCAGCAGAGGTGTGGGCAGGGCAGACAATCAGCCCCAGCATTTT
CATSRGVGRADNQPQHF
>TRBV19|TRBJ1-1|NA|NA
TGTGCCAGTAGTACCCGGGGAGGAGGGACTGAAGCTTTCTTT
CASSTRGGGTEAFF
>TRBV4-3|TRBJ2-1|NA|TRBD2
TGCGCCAGCAGCCAAGTGGGGGGGTCACTGCCTGAGCAGTTCTTC
CASSQVGGSLPEQFF
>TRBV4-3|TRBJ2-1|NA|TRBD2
TGCGCCAGCAGCCAACACGGACTAGCGGGAGGGAATGAGCAGTTCTTC
CASSQHGLAGGNEQFF
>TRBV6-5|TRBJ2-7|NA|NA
TGTGCCAGCAGTTACGATGCGGCAGTGGGGTCCTACGAGCAGTACTTC
CASSYDAAVGSYEQYF
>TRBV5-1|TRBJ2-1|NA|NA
TGCGCCAGCAGCCCCCCTGCGGGAGAGCAGTTCTTC
CASSPPAGEQFF
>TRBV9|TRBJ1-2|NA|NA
TGTGCCAGCAGCGTAGGGGTGCTCGGGACGTCGGGAGGCTATGGCTACACCTTC
CASSVGVLGTSGGYGYTF